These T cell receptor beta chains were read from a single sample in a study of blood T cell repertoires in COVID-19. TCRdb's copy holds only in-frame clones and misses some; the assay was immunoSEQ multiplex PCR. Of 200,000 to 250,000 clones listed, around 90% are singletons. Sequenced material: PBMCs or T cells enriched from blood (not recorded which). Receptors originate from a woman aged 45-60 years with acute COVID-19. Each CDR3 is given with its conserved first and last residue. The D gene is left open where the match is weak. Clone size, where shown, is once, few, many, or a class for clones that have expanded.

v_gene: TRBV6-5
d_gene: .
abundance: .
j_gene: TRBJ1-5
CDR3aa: CASSYSSRAGPQHF
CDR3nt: TGTGCCAGCAGTTACTCAAGTCGGGCGGGGCCCCAGCATTTT

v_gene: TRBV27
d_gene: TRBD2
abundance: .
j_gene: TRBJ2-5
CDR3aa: CASSLSLAETQYF
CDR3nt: TGTGCCAGCAGTTTATCACTAGCGGAGACCCAGTACTTC

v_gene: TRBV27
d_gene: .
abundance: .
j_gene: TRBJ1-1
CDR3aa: CASSFYRALNTEAFF
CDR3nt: TGTGCCAGCAGTTTTTACAGAGCTCTGAACACTGAAGCTTTCTTT

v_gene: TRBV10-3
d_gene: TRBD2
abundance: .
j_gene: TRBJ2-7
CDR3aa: CAISPMPSGTGYEQYF
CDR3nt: TGTGCCATCAGTCCCATGCCCAGCGGGACGGGCTACGAGCAGTACTTC

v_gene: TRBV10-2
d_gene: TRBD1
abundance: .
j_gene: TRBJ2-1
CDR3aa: CASSERGDRVGPLYNEQFF
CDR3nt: TGCGCCAGCAGTGAAAGGGGTGACAGGGTGGGCCCTTTGTACAATGAGCAGTTCTTC

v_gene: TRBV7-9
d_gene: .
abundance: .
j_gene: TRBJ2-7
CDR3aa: CASSSTRGIHYEQYF
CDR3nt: TGTGCCAGCAGCTCCACTCGCGGGATCCACTACGAGCAGTACTTC

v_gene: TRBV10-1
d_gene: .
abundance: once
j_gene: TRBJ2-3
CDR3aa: CASANTQYF
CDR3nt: TGCGCCAGCGCTAATACGCAGTATTTT

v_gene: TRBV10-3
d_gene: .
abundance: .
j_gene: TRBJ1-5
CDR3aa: CAISDPEPGNQPQHF
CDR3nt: TGTGCCATCAGTGATCCCGAACCAGGCAATCAGCCCCAGCATTTT

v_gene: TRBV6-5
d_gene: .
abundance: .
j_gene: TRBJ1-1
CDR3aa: CASSPHSLSNEAFF
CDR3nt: TGTGCCAGCAGTCCCCACTCGTTGTCTAATGAAGCTTTCTTT

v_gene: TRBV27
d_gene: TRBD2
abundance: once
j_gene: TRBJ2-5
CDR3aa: CASSPASSSGSETQYF
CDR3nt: TGTGCCAGCAGCCCAGCCAGTTCTAGCGGGAGTGAGACCCAGTACTTC

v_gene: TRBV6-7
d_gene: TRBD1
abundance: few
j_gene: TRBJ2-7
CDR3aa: CASIKRDSGSSVPYEQYF
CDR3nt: TGTGCCAGCATTAAACGGGACAGCGGATCCTCCGTCCCTTACGAGCAGTACTTC

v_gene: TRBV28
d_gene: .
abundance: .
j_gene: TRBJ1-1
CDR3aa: CASSPLLTGNTEAFF
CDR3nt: TGTGCCAGCAGTCCCCTCCTGACAGGGAACACTGAAGCTTTCTTT

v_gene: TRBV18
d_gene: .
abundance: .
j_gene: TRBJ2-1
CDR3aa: CASSPPLSSYNEQFF
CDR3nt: TGTGCCAGCTCACCACCGCTGAGCTCCTACAATGAGCAGTTCTTC

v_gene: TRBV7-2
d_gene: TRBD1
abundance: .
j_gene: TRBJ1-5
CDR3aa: CASSLRQGGSNQPQHF
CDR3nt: TGTGCCAGCAGCTTACGACAGGGCGGAAGCAATCAGCCCCAGCATTTT

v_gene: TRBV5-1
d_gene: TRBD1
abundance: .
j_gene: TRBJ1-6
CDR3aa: CASRGTGDFYNSPLHF
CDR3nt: TGCGCCAGCAGGGGGACAGGAGATTTCTATAATTCACCCCTCCACTTT

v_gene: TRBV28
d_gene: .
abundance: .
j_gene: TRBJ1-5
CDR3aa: CASSSNRMNQPQHF
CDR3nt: TGTGCCAGCAGCAGTAACAGAATGAATCAGCCCCAGCATTTT

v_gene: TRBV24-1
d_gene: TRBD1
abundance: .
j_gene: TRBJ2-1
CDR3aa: CATSDPRAGGFNNEQFF
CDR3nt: TGTGCCACCAGTGATCCGCGGGCAGGGGGCTTCAACAATGAGCAGTTCTTC

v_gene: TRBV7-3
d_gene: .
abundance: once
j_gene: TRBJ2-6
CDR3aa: CASSLYVGLNSGANVLTF
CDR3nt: TGTGCCAGCAGCTTATATGTGGGACTCAACTCTGGGGCCAACGTCCTGACTTTC

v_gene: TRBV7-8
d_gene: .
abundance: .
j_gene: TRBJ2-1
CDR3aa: CASSSKSPSYNEQFF
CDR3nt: TGTGCCAGCAGCTCCAAAAGCCCTTCATACAATGAGCAGTTCTTC

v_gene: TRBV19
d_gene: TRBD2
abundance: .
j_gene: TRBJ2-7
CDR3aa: CASSIGAREGGNEQYF
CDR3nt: TGTGCCAGTAGTATAGGGGCCCGGGAGGGCGGCAACGAGCAGTACTTC

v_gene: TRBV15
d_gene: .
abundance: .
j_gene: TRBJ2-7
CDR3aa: CATSRDMGRGVLEQYF
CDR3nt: TGTGCCACCAGCAGAGATATGGGCAGGGGGGTGTTGGAGCAGTACTTC

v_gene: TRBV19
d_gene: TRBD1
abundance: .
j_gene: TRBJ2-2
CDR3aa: CASTDRGANTGELFF
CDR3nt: TGTGCCAGTACAGACAGGGGGGCGAACACCGGGGAGCTGTTTTTT

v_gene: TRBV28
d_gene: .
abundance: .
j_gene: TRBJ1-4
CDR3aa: CASSFSEKLFF
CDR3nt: TGTGCCAGCAGTTTCAGTGAAAAACTGTTTTTT

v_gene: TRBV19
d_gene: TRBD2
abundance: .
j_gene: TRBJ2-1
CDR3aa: CASSIDLRGSGKNEQFF
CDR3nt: TGTGCCAGTAGTATAGATCTTCGGGGTAGCGGGAAGAATGAGCAGTTCTTC

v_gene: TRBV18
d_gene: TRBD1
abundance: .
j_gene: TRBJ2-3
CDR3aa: CASSKDRGGTDTQYF
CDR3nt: TGTGCCAGCTCAAAGGACAGGGGCGGCACAGATACGCAGTATTTT

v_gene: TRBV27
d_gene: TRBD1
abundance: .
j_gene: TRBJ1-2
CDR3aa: CASGWGQGAWGYTF
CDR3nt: TGTGCCAGCGGATGGGGACAGGGGGCCTGGGGCTACACCTTC

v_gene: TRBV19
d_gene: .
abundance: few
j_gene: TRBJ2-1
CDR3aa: CASSIVTSRVNEQFF
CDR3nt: TGTGCCAGTAGTATAGTGACTAGTCGGGTCAATGAGCAGTTCTTC

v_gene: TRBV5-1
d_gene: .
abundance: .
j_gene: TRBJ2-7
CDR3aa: CASRRIDYKDREQYF
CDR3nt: TGCGCCAGCAGACGCATTGACTACAAGGACCGCGAGCAGTACTTC

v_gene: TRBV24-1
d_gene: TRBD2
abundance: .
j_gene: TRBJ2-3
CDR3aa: CATSETSSSGSRTDTQYF
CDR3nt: TGTGCCACCAGTGAAACCTCCTCCAGCGGGAGTCGGACAGATACGCAGTATTTT

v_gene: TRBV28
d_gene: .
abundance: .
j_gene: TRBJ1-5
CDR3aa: CASSLMQGPQPQHF
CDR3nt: TGTGCCAGCAGTTTAATGCAGGGCCCTCAGCCCCAGCATTTT

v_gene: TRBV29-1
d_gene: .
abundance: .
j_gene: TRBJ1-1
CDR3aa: CSAGAGVEKAFF
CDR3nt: TGCAGCGCAGGCGCAGGGGTAGAAAAAGCTTTCTTT

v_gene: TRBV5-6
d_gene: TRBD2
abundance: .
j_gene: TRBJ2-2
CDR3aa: CASRPGTSGLGGELFF
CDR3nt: TGTGCCAGCAGACCCGGGACTAGCGGGTTAGGCGGGGAGCTGTTTTTT

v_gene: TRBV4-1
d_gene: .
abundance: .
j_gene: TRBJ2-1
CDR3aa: CASGTWRANYNEQFF
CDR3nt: TGCGCCAGCGGGACCTGGAGGGCCAATTACAATGAGCAGTTCTTC

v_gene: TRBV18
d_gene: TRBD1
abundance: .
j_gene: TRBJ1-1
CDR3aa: CASSPLGTGKRTAEAFF
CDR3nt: TGTGCCAGCTCACCTCTCGGGACAGGGAAGAGAACTGCTGAAGCTTTCTTT

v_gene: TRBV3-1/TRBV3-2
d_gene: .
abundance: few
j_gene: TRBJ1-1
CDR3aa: CASSQVGGATEAFF
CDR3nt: TGTGCCAGCAGCCAAGTTGGAGGGGCGACTGAAGCTTTCTTT

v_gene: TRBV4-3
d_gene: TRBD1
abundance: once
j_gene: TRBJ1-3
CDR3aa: CASSQYLRGQGPVRSGNTIYF
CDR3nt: TGCGCCAGCAGCCAGTATCTTCGGGGACAGGGACCTGTTAGATCTGGAAACACCATATATTTT

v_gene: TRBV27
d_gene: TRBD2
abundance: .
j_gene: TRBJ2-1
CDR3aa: CASRPGLASPNEQFF
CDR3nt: TGTGCCAGCAGGCCGGGACTAGCGTCCCCCAATGAGCAGTTCTTC

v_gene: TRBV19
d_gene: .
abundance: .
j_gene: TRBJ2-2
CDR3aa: CASSISGQYPGELFF
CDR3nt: TGTGCCAGTAGTATAAGTGGACAGTATCCCGGGGAGCTGTTTTTT

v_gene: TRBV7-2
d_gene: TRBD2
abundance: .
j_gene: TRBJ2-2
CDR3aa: CASSPTLTSGLRGTGELFF
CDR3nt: TGTGCCAGCAGCCCCACACTTACTAGCGGCCTACGAGGCACCGGGGAGCTGTTTTTT

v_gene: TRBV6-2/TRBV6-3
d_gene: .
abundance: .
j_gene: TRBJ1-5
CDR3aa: CASSPSGGQPQHF
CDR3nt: TGTGCCAGCAGTCCCAGCGGAGGGCAGCCCCAGCATTTT

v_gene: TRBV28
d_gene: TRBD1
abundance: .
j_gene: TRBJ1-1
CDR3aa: CASEFRGQRTEAFF
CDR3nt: TGTGCCAGCGAGTTCAGGGGGCAAAGGACTGAAGCTTTCTTT

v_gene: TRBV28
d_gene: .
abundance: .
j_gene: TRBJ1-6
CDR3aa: CASSVTTYSPLHF
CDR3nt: TGTGCCAGCAGTGTGACTACCTATTCACCCCTCCACTTT

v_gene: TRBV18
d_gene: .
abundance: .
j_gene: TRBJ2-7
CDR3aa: CASSPIQGPVYEQYF
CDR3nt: TGTGCCAGCTCGCCGATACAGGGTCCCGTTTACGAGCAGTACTTC

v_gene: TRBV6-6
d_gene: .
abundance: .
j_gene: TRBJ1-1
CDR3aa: CASKNGGKNTEAFF
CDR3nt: TGTGCCAGCAAGAATGGGGGGAAGAACACTGAAGCTTTCTTT

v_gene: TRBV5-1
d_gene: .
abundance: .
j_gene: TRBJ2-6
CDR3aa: CASSLWTGSSGANVLTF
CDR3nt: TGCGCCAGCAGCTTATGGACTGGCAGCTCTGGGGCCAACGTCCTGACTTTC

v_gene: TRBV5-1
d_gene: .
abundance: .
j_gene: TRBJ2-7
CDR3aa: CASSLGEGYEQYF
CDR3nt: TGCGCCAGCAGCTTGGGAGAGGGCTACGAGCAGTACTTC

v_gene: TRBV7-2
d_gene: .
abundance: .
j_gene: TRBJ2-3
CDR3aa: CASSLFGVFTSTDTQYF
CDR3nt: TGTGCCAGCAGCTTATTCGGGGTGTTCACTAGCACAGATACGCAGTATTTT

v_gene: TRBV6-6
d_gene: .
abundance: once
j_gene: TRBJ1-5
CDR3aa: CASSSPGDGQPQHF
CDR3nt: TGTGCCAGCAGTTCCCCCGGGGATGGTCAGCCCCAGCATTTT

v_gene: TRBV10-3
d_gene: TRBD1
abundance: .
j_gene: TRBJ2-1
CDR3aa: CAISPNPGQGADNEQFF
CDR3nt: TGTGCCATCAGCCCAAATCCGGGACAGGGGGCGGACAATGAGCAGTTCTTC

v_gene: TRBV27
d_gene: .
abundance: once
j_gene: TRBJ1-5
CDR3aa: CASSLSWGERGKPQHF
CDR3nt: TGTGCCAGCAGTTTATCGTGGGGGGAGCGGGGGAAGCCCCAGCATTTT

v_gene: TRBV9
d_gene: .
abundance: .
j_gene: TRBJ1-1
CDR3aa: CASSGGAEAFF
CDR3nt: TGTGCCAGCAGCGGGGGGGCTGAAGCTTTCTTT

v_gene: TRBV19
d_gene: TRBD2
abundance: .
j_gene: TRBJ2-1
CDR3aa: CASSPRQGLANEQFF
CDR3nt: TGTGCCAGTAGTCCCCGCCAGGGACTAGCCAATGAGCAGTTCTTC

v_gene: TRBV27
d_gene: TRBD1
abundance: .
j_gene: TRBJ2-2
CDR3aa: CASSLAPGTGAGELFF
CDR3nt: TGTGCCAGCAGTTTAGCCCCCGGGACAGGCGCCGGGGAGCTGTTTTTT

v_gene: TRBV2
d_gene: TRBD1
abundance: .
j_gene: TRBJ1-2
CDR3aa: CASSDLKGDRETLYGYTF
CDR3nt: TGTGCCAGCAGCGACCTAAAGGGGGACAGGGAAACCCTCTATGGCTACACCTTC

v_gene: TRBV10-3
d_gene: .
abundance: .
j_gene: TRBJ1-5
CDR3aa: CAISVSGGNQPQHF
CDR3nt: TGTGCCATCAGTGTATCAGGGGGCAATCAGCCCCAGCATTTT

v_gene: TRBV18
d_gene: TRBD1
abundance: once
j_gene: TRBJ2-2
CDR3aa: CASSPGTGFVAGELFF
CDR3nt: TGTGCCAGCTCACCCGGGACAGGGTTCGTAGCCGGGGAGCTGTTTTTT